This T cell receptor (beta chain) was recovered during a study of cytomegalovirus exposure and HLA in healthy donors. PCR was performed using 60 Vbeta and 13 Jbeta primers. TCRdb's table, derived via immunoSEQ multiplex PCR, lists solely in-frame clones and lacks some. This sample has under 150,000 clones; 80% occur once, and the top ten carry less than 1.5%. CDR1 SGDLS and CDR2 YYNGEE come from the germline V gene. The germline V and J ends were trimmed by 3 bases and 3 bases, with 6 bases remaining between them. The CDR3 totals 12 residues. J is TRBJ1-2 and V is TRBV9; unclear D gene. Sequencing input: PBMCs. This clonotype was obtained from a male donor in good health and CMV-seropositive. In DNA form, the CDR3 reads TGTGCCAGCAGCGACGGAGACTATGGCTACACCTTC. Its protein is CASSDGDYGYTF.